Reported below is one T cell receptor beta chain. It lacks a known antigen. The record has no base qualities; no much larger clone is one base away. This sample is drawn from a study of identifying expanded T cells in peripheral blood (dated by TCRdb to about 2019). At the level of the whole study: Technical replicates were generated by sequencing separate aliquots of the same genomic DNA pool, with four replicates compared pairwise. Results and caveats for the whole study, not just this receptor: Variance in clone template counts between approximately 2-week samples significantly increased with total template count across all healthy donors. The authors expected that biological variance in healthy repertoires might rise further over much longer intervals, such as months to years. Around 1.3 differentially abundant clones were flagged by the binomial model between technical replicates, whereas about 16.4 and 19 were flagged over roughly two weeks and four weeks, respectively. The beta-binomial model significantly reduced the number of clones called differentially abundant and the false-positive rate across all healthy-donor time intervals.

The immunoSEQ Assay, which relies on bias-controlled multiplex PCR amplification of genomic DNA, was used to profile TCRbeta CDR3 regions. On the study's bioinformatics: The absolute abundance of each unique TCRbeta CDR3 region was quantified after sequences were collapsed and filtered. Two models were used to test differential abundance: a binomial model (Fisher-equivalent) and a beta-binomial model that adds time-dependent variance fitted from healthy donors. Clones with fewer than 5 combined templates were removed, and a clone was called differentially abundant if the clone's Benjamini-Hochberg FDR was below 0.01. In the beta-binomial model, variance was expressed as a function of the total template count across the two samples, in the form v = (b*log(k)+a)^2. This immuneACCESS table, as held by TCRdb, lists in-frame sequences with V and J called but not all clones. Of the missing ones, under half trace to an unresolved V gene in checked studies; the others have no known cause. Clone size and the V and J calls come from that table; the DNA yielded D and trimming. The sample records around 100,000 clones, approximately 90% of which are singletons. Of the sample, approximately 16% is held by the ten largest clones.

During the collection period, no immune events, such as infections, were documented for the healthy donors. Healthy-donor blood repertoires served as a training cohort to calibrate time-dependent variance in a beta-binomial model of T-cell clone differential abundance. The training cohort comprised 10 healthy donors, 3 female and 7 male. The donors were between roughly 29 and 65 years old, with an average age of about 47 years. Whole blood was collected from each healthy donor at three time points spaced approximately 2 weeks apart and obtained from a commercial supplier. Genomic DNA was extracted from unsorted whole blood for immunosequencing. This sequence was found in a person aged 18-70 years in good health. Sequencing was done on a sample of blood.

The DNA reads as follows: TGCGCCAGCAGTCAATTAGCAAGGAGGAACACCGGGGAGCTGTTTTTT. This codes for CASSQLARRNTGELFF. The receptor chain draws on TRBV23-1 and TRBJ2-2; a confident D gene designation cannot be given. TRBV23-1 is given ORF status, its function remaining uncertain. The CDR3 spans 16 residues, from the cysteine through the phenylalanine. The sequence is cut down to CDR3 DNA, 48 bases in frame from base 1. A distance of 10 bases separates the germline ends of V and J, which lose 1 base and 1 base respectively.